This T cell receptor (beta chain) was captured by sequencing in a study of shared T cell receptors in the human thymus. The protocol was immunoSEQ multiplex PCR, while the TCRdb copy is restricted to in-frame clones and leaves out a portion. The top ten hold around 0.013% of the sample, which has almost 550,000 clones, around three quarters seen once. The ends were cut back, 1 base at V and 7 bases at J, with 14 bases in the middle. The CDR3 runs 15 residues. From germline, CDR1 is MNHEY and CDR2 SVGAGI. The data were also submitted as part of a second study, on human thymus T cells. As that study records: Thymus pieces cut out during corrective heart surgery were the tissue that was used. In thymic and blood repertoires alike, V and J usage looked biased.

Sequencing input: thymocytes. The chain combines TRBV6-5 with TRBJ2-1, with TRBD2 as a possible D gene (6 bases). This sequence was found in a boy younger than two with a congenital heart defect. CDR3 in DNA: TGTGCCAGCAGTTACTGGCGGGACGAGAAGAATGAGCAGTTCTTC. Translation: CASSYWRDEKNEQFF.